The 17 T cell receptor beta chains listed next were all sequenced from one sample in a study of cytomegalovirus exposure and HLA in healthy donors. The PCR ran on 60 Vbeta and 13 Jbeta primers. The repertoire was sequenced with immunoSEQ multiplex PCR; TCRdb's copy has only in-frame clones and lacks some. Among 95,000 to 100,000 clones listed, approximately 74% were seen once. The sequenced sample was PBMCs. These TCRs come from a male donor in good health and CMV-seronegative.

The V call is TRBV27, the J call TRBJ2-3; 7 bases are shared with TRBD1. This CDR3 region has 14 residues. The trim removed 3 bases at V and 3 bases at J, leaving 3 bases unmatched. Germline CDR1 and CDR2: MNHEY and SMNVEV (reference sequence). CDR3 in amino acids: CASSFNRGTDTQYF. CDR3 nucleotide sequence: TGTGCCAGCAGTTTTAACAGGGGAACAGATACGCAGTATTTT.

The genes are TRBV7-3 and TRBJ2-5; 10 bases agree with TRBD1. Germline values: CDR1 SGHTA, CDR2 FQGTGA. The J segment lost 5 bases and the V segment lost 5 bases, leaving 5 bases of the junction unmatched. The CDR3 has 14 residues. The CDR3 nucleotides read TGTGCCAGCAGCCCGACAGGGGGCACGGAGACCCAGTACTTC. Translation: CASSPTGGTETQYF.

As DNA, the CDR3 is TGTGCCAGCAGAAACAGGGAAGATTCCACTGAAGCTTTCTTT. This sequence encodes CASRNREDSTEAFF. The V gene is TRBV6-5, the J gene TRBJ1-1; TRBD1 is a possible D gene (6 bases). The V and J ends lost 6 bases and 4 bases respectively, with 15 bases between them. The germline CDR1 and CDR2 sequences are MNHEY and SVGAGI. There are 14 residues in the CDR3.

This clone appeared a single time. This chain joins TRBV29-1 and TRBJ1-2; a possible D gene is TRBD1 (5 bases). Germline values: CDR1 SQVTM, CDR2 ANQGSEA. The CDR3 consists of 13 residues. V lost 3 bases and J lost 7, with 15 bases in between. CDR3 in DNA: TGCAGCGTTGAGCAGGGAGGAGGCGGTGGCTACACCTTC. This codes for CSVEQGGGGGYTF.

The rearrangement uses TRBV6-5 and TRBJ1-5, with D tentatively TRBD1 (5 bases). The CDR3 runs 14 residues. CDR1 and CDR2 from the germline V gene are MNHEY and SVGAGI. Trimming shortened V by 0 bases and J by 7 bases, and 10 bases separated the two germline ends. CDR3 DNA sequence: TGTGCCAGCAGTTACTCGATAGGGGTCCAGCCCCAGCATTTT. This sequence encodes CASSYSIGVQPQHF.

This clone was recorded only once. This chain uses TRBV7-6 with TRBJ2-1; 9 positions match TRBD2. The V segment lost 6 bases and the J segment 8 bases; nucleotides outside the gene matches: 11. The CDR3 has 15 amino acids. From germline, CDR1 is SGHVS and CDR2 FNYEAQ. DNA of the CDR3: TGTGCCAGCAGACCGATAGCGGGAGCGAGCTATGAGCAGTTCTTC. It specifies CASRPIAGASYEQFF.

The chain employs TRBV7-2 and TRBJ1-2; TRBD1 agrees at 8 bases. There are 16 residues in the CDR3. The V gene end was trimmed by 5 bases and the J gene end by 2 bases; junction bases not matched to a gene: 10. Germline-derived CDR1 and CDR2 are SGHTA and FQGNSA. The CDR3 DNA is TGTGCCAGCAGCCCCCCTGGACAGGGCTTAAACTATGGCTACACCTTC. This gives the protein CASSPPGQGLNYGYTF.

The chain has TRBV18 and TRBJ1-1; no firm D call. Germline CDR1 and CDR2: KGHSH and LQKENI. The ends were cut back, 6 bases at V and 3 bases at J, with 11 bases in the middle. The CDR3 spans 13 residues. The CDR3 sequence: CASSASHDTEAFF. CDR3 DNA: TGTGCCAGCTCCGCCAGTCACGACACTGAAGCTTTCTTT.

Only a few counts were recorded for this clone. The rearrangement links TRBV6-1 to TRBJ1-1, with unresolved D. Trimming stripped 4 bases from V and 1 base from J, with 13 bases between. The CDR3 is 15 residues long. From germline, CDR1 is MNHNS and CDR2 SASEGT. The CDR3 loop is CASSGASTANTEAFF. The CDR3 DNA sequence: TGTGCCAGCAGTGGAGCTTCGACTGCGAACACTGAAGCTTTCTTT.

Details on this clone: The same CDR3 also results from other DNA sequences found in this sample. The DNA of the CDR3 is TGCAGCGTTAGAACAAGACAAGGGGGCAATGAAAAACTGTTTTTT. Translating it yields CSVRTRQGGNEKLFF. The chain is built from TRBV29-1 and TRBJ1-4, with TRBD1 matching over 7 bases. The CDR3 is 15 residues long. In germline, CDR1 is SQVTM, CDR2 ANQGSEA. V lost 5 bases to trimming and J lost 5 bases; unmatched junction nucleotides: 11.

This clone has just a few counts. The chain has TRBV28 and TRBJ2-3; D is uncertain. Germline CDR1 MDHEN, CDR2 SYDVKM. The CDR3 loop spans 15 amino acids. The V gene lost 5 bases and the J gene lost 4 bases, with 16 bases spanning the gap. The CDR3 DNA is TGTGCCAGCAGTCGACGCGGCAGCCGGGCAGATACGCAGTATTTT. Residues: CASSRRGSRADTQYF. Based on the CDR3 plus reference TRBV28 and TRBJ2-3, the full variable domain is DVKVTQSSRYLVKRTGEKVFLECVQDMDHENMFWYRQDPGLGLRLIYFSYDVKMKEKGDIPEGYSVSREKKERFSLILESASTNQTSMYLCASSRRGSRADTQYFGPGTRLTVL.

The rearrangement joins TRBV5-4 to TRBJ2-7; 7 bases align to TRBD1. Germline V gives CDR1 SGHNT, CDR2 YYREEE (reference sequence). V lost 0 bases and J lost 3; bases outside the gene matches: 3. The length of the CDR3 is 14 residues. As DNA, the CDR3 is TGTGCCAGCAGCTTGGCCAGGGGGATCTACGAGCAGTACTTC. It yields the protein CASSLARGIYEQYF.

This chain links TRBV2 with TRBJ2-1; D is perhaps TRBD2 (6 bases). The CDR3 runs to 14 residues. CDR1 and CDR2 (germline): SNHLY, FYNNEI. Trimming took 6 bases from V and 4 from J, leaving 13 bases between them. The CDR3 sequence is CASRFGTGYNEQFF. DNA of the CDR3: TGTGCCAGCAGATTCGGGACTGGATACAATGAGCAGTTCTTC.

This chain links TRBV19 with TRBJ2-7; D possibly corresponds to TRBD1 (7 bases). Trimming left V 2 bases short and J 6 bases short, with 11 bases between. This CDR3 contains 13 residues. CDR1 and CDR2 (germline): LNHDA, SQIVND (reference sequence). The CDR3 DNA follows: TGTGCCAGTAGTATAAGGGGGCGGGGCGAGCAGTACTTC. Translated, it gives CASSIRGRGEQYF.

This clone was picked up a small number of times. The chain uses TRBV29-1 and TRBJ1-1; 11 bases match TRBD1. V lost 8 bases to trimming and J lost 5 bases; unmatched junction nucleotides: 10. Germline loops: CDR1 SQVTM, CDR2 ANQGSEA. This CDR3 contains 14 residues. CDR3 residues: CSLTARDRGTEAFF. CDR3 in DNA: TGCAGCCTCACCGCCCGGGACAGGGGGACTGAAGCTTTCTTT.

This clone occurred a few times. This chain connects TRBV7-2 to TRBJ2-6; TRBD2 matches at 13 bases. V dropped 1 base and J dropped 2; count of bases not matched to a gene: 2. Germline CDR1 and CDR2: SGHTA and FQGNSA. This CDR3 spans 18 amino acids. Here the CDR3 DNA reads TGTGCCAGCAGCTTAGGACTAGCGGGAGGAGCTGGGGCCAACGTCCTGACTTTC. Amino acids: CASSLGLAGGAGANVLTF.

This rearrangement joins TRBV4-1 to TRBJ2-7; 8 positions match TRBD1. Germline V gene data show CDR1 as MGHRA and CDR2 as YSYEKL. J lost 3 bases, V lost 0 bases, and 13 bases had no gene match. The CDR3 has 18 amino acids. CDR3 nucleotide sequence: TGCGCCAGCAGCCAAGATCCACCCTTGACAGGGGCTGACTACGAGCAGTACTTC. Residues: CASSQDPPLTGADYEQYF.